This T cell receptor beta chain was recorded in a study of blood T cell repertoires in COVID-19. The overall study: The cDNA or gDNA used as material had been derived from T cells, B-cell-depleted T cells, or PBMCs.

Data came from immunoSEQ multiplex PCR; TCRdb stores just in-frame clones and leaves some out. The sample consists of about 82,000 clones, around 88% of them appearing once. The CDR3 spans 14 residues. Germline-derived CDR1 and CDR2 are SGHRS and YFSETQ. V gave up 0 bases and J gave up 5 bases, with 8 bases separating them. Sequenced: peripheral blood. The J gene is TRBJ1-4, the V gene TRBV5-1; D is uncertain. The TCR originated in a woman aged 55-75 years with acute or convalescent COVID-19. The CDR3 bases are TGCGCCAGCAGCTTGGGCAGTTCAAATGAAAAACTGTTTTTT. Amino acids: CASSLGSSNEKLFF.